The subject of this entry is one T cell receptor (beta chain). CDR3 length: 15 amino acids. CDR1 is ENHRY and CDR2 is SYGVKD in the germline V gene. The V gene lost 2 bases and the J gene lost 7 bases, with 18 bases spanning the gap. Caucasian adults living in Nashville, Tennessee, provided all samples. This record belongs to a study of shared clonotypes between healthy human individuals. When replicate PCRs were run on sorted subsets, they used approximately 210 ng DNA, about 30,000 T cell genomes. Authors' methods: Filtering differed since immunoSEQ provided only junctions, with no quality scores. TCRdb keeps only in-frame clones here, not all; method: immunoSEQ multiplex PCR. Clone size and V and J calls were adopted from that table, with D and trimming inferred from the DNA. The sample contains around 940,000 clones, approximately 76% of which appear only once.

This chain joins TRBV10-3 and TRBJ2-7, with a possible D match to TRBD1 (5 bases). This clonotype originated in a man aged 18 to 30 in good health. Sequenced input: memory CD4+ T cells sorted from blood. The subset is: CD45RA-negative fraction. The CDR3: CAISEPEGVSREQYF. CDR3 nucleotide sequence: TGTGCCATCAGTGAGCCGGAAGGGGTTTCAAGGGAGCAGTACTTC.